Presented here are 20 T cell receptor beta chains from one specimen sequenced in a study of blood T cell repertoires in COVID-19. Libraries were prepared by immunoSEQ multiplex PCR; TCRdb keeps only in-frame clonotypes and omits some of them. This sample has approximately 280,000 clones; 70% to 85% occur once, and the top ten carry about 1.5%. The sample consisted of peripheral blood. The source of these receptors is a human donor with COVID-19, enrolled during active disease. The donor label of this sample is uncertain.

The rearrangement joins TRBV2 to TRBJ2-2, with 12 bases fitting TRBD2. V shed 6 bases and J 4 bases; nucleotides not matched to a gene: 3. This CDR3 spans 15 amino acids. Per germline, CDR1 SNHLY and CDR2 FYNNEI. The DNA for the CDR3 is TGTGCCAGCAGGATGGGACTAGCGGGCACCGGGGAGCTGTTTTTT. It encodes CASRMGLAGTGELFF.

A single count supports this clone. V and J are TRBV5-1 and TRBJ2-3; no definite D call. The CDR3 contains 14 residues. Germline CDR1 reads SGHRS; CDR2 reads YFSETQ. Deletions cut 2 bases from V and 6 bases from J, with 13 bases between. DNA of the CDR3: TGCGCCAGCAGCTTTGCCTCCGGGTTCGATACGCAGTATTTT. Translation: CASSFASGFDTQYF. Complete variable domain (other parts from reference TRBV5-1 and TRBJ2-3): KAGVTQTPRYLIKTRGQQVTLSCSPISGHRSVSWYQQTPGQGLQFLFEYFSETQRNKGNFPGRFSGRQFSNSRSEMNVSTLELGDSALYLCASSFASGFDTQYFGPGTRLTVL.

The J gene is TRBJ1-1, the V gene TRBV28; the D gene is possibly TRBD1 (5 bases). Germline V lookup: CDR1 MDHEN, CDR2 SYDVKM. With 7 bases removed from V and 10 bases from J, the gap between germline ends came to 13 bases. CDR3 size: 11 residues. The CDR3 DNA reads as TGTGCCAGCACCGTCGGGGGAAGAGCTTTCTTT. Encoded protein: CASTVGGRAFF.

This chain connects TRBV3-1 (or the pseudogene TRBV3-2) to TRBJ1-2; the match to TRBD1 covers 8 bases. Per the germline V gene, CDR1 is LGHDT and CDR2 is YNNKEL (reference sequence). The CDR3 covers 16 residues. Trimming at V came to 0 bases and at J to 2 bases, leaving 5 bases not matched to a gene. CDR3 in DNA: TGTGCCAGCAGCCAAGATTGGGGACAGGAGAACTATGGCTACACCTTC. This gives the protein CASSQDWGQENYGYTF.

The J gene is TRBJ1-2, the V gene TRBV9, with TRBD1 matching over 8 bases. The CDR3 covers 15 residues. Per the germline V gene, CDR1 is SGDLS and CDR2 is YYNGEE. V trimming: 3 bases; J trimming: 2 bases; junction bases outside the gene matches: 6. CDR3 sequence reads: CASSARTGWNYGYTF. DNA for the CDR3: TGTGCCAGCAGCGCTAGGACAGGGTGGAACTATGGCTACACCTTC. Full variable domain (outside the CDR3, taken from reference TRBV9 and TRBJ1-2): DSGVTQTPKHLITATGQRVTLRCSPRSGDLSVYWYQQSLDQGLQFLIQYYNGEERAKGNILERFSAQQFPDLHSELNLSSLELGDSALYFCASSARTGWNYGYTFGSGTRLTVV.

The V call is TRBV7-8, the J call TRBJ2-7, with 7 bases matching TRBD2. Germline CDR1 SGHVS, CDR2 FQNEAQ. V lost 1 base, J lost 0 bases, and 6 bases stayed unmatched. The CDR3 contains 16 residues. CDR3: CASSLETSRSSYEQYF. The CDR3 nucleotides read TGTGCCAGCAGCTTAGAGACTAGCCGTAGCTCCTACGAGCAGTACTTC.

As DNA, the CDR3 is TGTGCCAGCAGCCAACCGGGACTAGCCTACAATGAGCAGTTCTTC. It specifies CASSQPGLAYNEQFF. The chain carries TRBV11-1 and TRBJ2-1; 8 positions match TRBD2. The CDR3 loop spans 15 amino acids. V shed 5 bases and J 2 bases; nucleotides not matched to a gene: 5. Germline CDR1 and CDR2: SGHAT and FQDESV (reference sequence).

In this sample, this clone turned up a few times. V gene TRBV13 combines with J gene TRBJ1-1; D gene ambiguous. CDR3 length: 13 residues. V was trimmed by 5 bases and J by 1 base, leaving 8 bases between them. The germline CDR1 and CDR2 sequences are PRHDT and FYEKMQ (reference sequence). In nucleotides, the CDR3 is TGTGCCAGCAGCCCTTGGAGGAACACTGAAGCTTTCTTT. It codes for CASSPWRNTEAFF. Filled out from reference TRBV13 and TRBJ1-1, the complete variable domain reads AAGVIQSPRHLIKEKRETATLKCYPIPRHDTVYWYQQGPGQDPQFLISFYEKMQSDKGSIPDRFSAQQFSDYHSELNMSSLELGDSALYFCASSPWRNTEAFFGQGTRLTVV.

J is TRBJ2-1 and V is TRBV28, with D perhaps TRBD2 (6 bases). The CDR3 runs 14 residues. V was trimmed by 7 bases and J by 5 bases, leaving 15 bases between them. CDR1 is MDHEN and CDR2 is SYDVKM in the germline V gene. This CDR3 is CASIPSGLHNEQFF. The DNA for the CDR3 is TGTGCCAGCATCCCGAGCGGGTTGCACAATGAGCAGTTCTTC. Full variable domain (remainder filled in from reference TRBV28 and TRBJ2-1): DVKVTQSSRYLVKRTGEKVFLECVQDMDHENMFWYRQDPGLGLRLIYFSYDVKMKEKGDIPEGYSVSREKKERFSLILESASTNQTSMYLCASIPSGLHNEQFFGPGTRLTVL.

The chain links TRBV5-6 to TRBJ2-7; D is unresolved. The ends were cut back, 4 bases at V and 0 bases at J, with 11 bases in the middle. The CDR3 spans 14 residues. Looked up from germline, CDR1 is SGHDT and CDR2 is YYEEEE. The chain's CDR3 is CASSPTTSSYEQYF. CDR3 DNA sequence: TGTGCCAGCAGCCCAACCACAAGCTCCTACGAGCAGTACTTC.

This rearrangement joins TRBV7-8 to TRBJ1-5, with D unclear. This CDR3 is built from 16 residues. CDR1 and CDR2 (germline): SGHVS, FQNEAQ. The germline V and J ends were trimmed by 1 base and 2 bases, with 12 bases remaining between them. The CDR3 spells CASSLERSEGNQPQHF. CDR3 bases: TGTGCCAGCAGCTTAGAGAGGTCCGAGGGCAATCAGCCCCAGCATTTT.

The genes are TRBV29-1 and TRBJ2-1; 8 bases fit TRBD2. V lost 4 bases to trimming and J lost 8 bases; unmatched junction nucleotides: 10. Germline-derived CDR1 and CDR2 are SQVTM and ANQGSEA. This CDR3 is built from 14 residues. CDR3 sequence: CSVGRAGTRDEQFF. The CDR3 DNA reads as TGCAGCGTTGGGCGGGCAGGGACTAGGGATGAGCAGTTCTTC.

The chain links TRBV5-1 to TRBJ2-5; TRBD2 matches 8 bases. Germline CDR1 reads SGHRS; CDR2 reads YFSETQ. The CDR3 extends over 15 amino acids. J lost 5 bases, V lost 0 bases, and 6 bases had no gene match. The CDR3, as DNA: TGCGCCAGCAGCTTGGCCGGGCTAGCGGGCGAGACCCAGTACTTC. Translating gives CASSLAGLAGETQYF.

This clone appeared a single time. The chain is built from TRBV6-5 and TRBJ2-7; D perhaps matches TRBD1 (6 bases). Germline CDR1 reads MNHEY; CDR2 reads SVGAGI. Trimming left V 0 bases short and J 3 bases short, with 12 bases between. CDR3 size: 15 residues. The DNA for the CDR3 is TGTGCCAGCAGTTACTCGCCAGGGGAATTCTACGAGCAGTACTTC. Protein: CASSYSPGEFYEQYF.

The chain links TRBV24-1 to TRBJ2-2, with a possible D match to TRBD2 (5 bases). CDR1 and CDR2 (germline): KGHDR, SFDVKD. This CDR3 is built from 12 residues. V dropped 10 bases and J dropped 5 bases, with 10 bases sitting between them. The CDR3 sequence: CATGSVTGELFF. The CDR3 bases are TGTGCCACTGGGAGCGTTACCGGGGAGCTGTTTTTT.

V gene TRBV28 combines with J gene TRBJ2-7; 7 bases are shared with TRBD1. V was clipped by 2 bases and J by 5 bases; unmatched bases: 6. The germline CDR1 and CDR2 sequences are MDHEN and SYDVKM. The CDR3 loop spans 14 amino acids. DNA of the CDR3: TGTGCCAGCAGTTTAGGGGGACAGCGCCACGAGCAGTACTTC. It yields the protein CASSLGGQRHEQYF.

The chain uses TRBV7-3 and TRBJ2-7, with 12 bases lining up with TRBD1. The CDR3 covers 13 residues. Germline-derived CDR1 and CDR2 are SGHTA and FQGTGA. The J segment lost 6 bases and the V segment lost 5 bases, leaving 2 bases of the junction unmatched. CDR3 residues: CASSRDRGREQYF. The CDR3 region has the DNA TGTGCCAGCAGCAGGGACAGGGGGCGCGAGCAGTACTTC.

V gene TRBV18 combines with J gene TRBJ2-5, with D tentatively TRBD2 (5 bases). This CDR3 is built from 15 residues. V gave up 1 base and J gave up 8 bases, with 17 bases separating them. The germline CDR1 and CDR2 sequences are KGHSH and LQKENI. CDR3 bases: TGTGCCAGCTCACCACGAGTCTCCGGGGAAGTCACCCAGTACTTC. Translating it yields CASSPRVSGEVTQYF.

The chain links TRBV28 to TRBJ2-7; TRBD1 is a possible D gene (7 bases). The CDR3 totals 17 residues. Germline V gene sequence: CDR1 MDHEN, CDR2 SYDVKM. With 8 bases removed from V and 5 bases from J, the gap between germline ends came to 28 bases. The CDR3 reads CASVGGGFGTAIHEQYF. The DNA for the CDR3 is TGTGCCAGCGTCGGGGGCGGGTTCGGGACAGCGATCCACGAGCAGTACTTC.

This clone appeared a single time. The chain joins TRBV11-2 to TRBJ2-5, with 7 bases aligning to TRBD2. This CDR3 region has 17 residues. With 3 bases clipped from V and 1 base from J, the junction kept 11 bases outside the gene matches. The germline CDR1 and CDR2 sequences are SGHAT and FQNNGV. The CDR3 DNA follows: TGTGCCAGCAGCTTCGACTTGACTGGGAGGGCCCAAGAGACCCAGTACTTC. This sequence encodes CASSFDLTGRAQETQYF.